This T cell receptor (beta chain) was profiled in a study of blood T cell repertoires in COVID-19. Study overall: The United States, Italy and Spain were the sources of the acute and convalescent COVID-19 samples.

TCRdb's copy holds only in-frame clones and misses some; the assay was immunoSEQ multiplex PCR. Of under 350,000 clones detected, roughly 89% appear once; the ten largest clones hold under 2.5%. The CDR3 sequence is 16 residues long. V was pared by 0 bases and J by 1 base, with 13 bases between. Germline V gives CDR1 SGHNT, CDR2 YYREEE (reference sequence). The sample was PBMCs or T cells enriched from blood (not recorded which). This rearrangement joins TRBV5-4 to TRBJ1-1; D may be TRBD1 (5 bases). The receptor was isolated from a woman aged 55-69 years who had recovered from COVID-19. In DNA form, the CDR3 reads TGTGCCAGCAGCTTGGCACGGTCAAGGGGGAACACTGAAGCTTTCTTT. It codes for CASSLARSRGNTEAFF.